This TCR beta chain was captured in a study of blood T cell repertoires in COVID-19. Looking at the study overall: Acute and convalescent COVID-19 samples came from the United States, Italy and Spain. In each case, the material was cDNA or gDNA derived from T cells, B-cell-depleted T cells, or PBMCs.

In the original processing: By means of reference gene primer amplification, nucleated cell counts were estimated. The data were produced by immunoSEQ multiplex PCR, yet TCRdb's version contains in-frame clones alone and is incomplete. That table supplies the V and J calls and clone size; D and trimming were determined from the DNA. The table includes around 190,000 clones, less than 80% detected once. Sequenced: peripheral blood. This clonotype was obtained from a woman between 45 and 60 years old with acute or convalescent COVID-19.

CDR3 residues: CASTRGLAGSIYEQYF. CDR3 nucleotides: TGTGCCAGCACCCGCGGACTAGCGGGAAGTATATACGAGCAGTACTTC. The chain is built from TRBV5-6 and TRBJ2-7, with TRBD2 matching over 12 bases. Germline V gives CDR1 SGHDT, CDR2 YYEEEE. V lost 6 bases, J lost 4 bases, and 11 bases stayed unmatched. This CDR3 has 16 amino acids. Together with reference TRBV5-6 and TRBJ2-7, the CDR3 gives the full variable domain: DAGVTQSPTHLIKTRGQQVTLRCSPKSGHDTVSWYQQALGQGPQFIFQYYEEEERQRGNFPDRFSGHQFPNYSSELNVNALLLGDSALYLCASTRGLAGSIYEQYFGPGTRLTVT.